The 14 T cell receptor beta chains presented below share a single source sample, sequenced in a study of T cells in Graves' hyperthyroidism and ophthalmopathy (dated by TCRdb to between 2018 and 2020). The library was produced with multiplex PCR. For sequencing, an Illumina HiSeq 2000 was employed. TCR beta CDR3 regions were amplified from RNA transcripts. The TCR CDR3 was subjected to a first round of RT-PCR using the HTBI primer set and the Qiagen OneStep RT-PCR kit. In TCRdb, the public reads were trimmed at Q25 with fastp and aligned with MiXCR, with productive beta chains retained. Identical CDR3 proteins give one entry, which carries the most common genes and DNA. The sample data list under 550,000 distinct CDR3 sequences, and about 20% of these were observed just once. The ten largest make up about 45% of the sample. The sample was blood. These receptors were collected from a man between 40 and 49 years old with Graves' ophthalmopathy.

J is TRBJ2-3 and V is TRBV20-1, with TRBD2 matching 8 bases. The trim removed 4 bases at V and 4 bases at J, leaving 1 base unmatched. Germline CDR1 reads DFQATT; CDR2 reads SNEGSKA (reference sequence). CDR3 length equals 12 residues. The CDR3 is CSATRGADTQYF. CDR3 nucleotide sequence: TGCAGTGCTACGCGGGGGGCAGATACGCAGTATTTT.

The chain uses TRBV12-3 or TRBV12-4 and TRBJ1-2, with TRBD1 matching over 11 bases. CDR3 size: 16 residues. V lost 6 bases to trimming and J lost 0 bases; unmatched junction nucleotides: 6. In DNA, the CDR3 is TGTGCCAGCAGAAGGACAGGGGGCATTTCTAACTATGGCTACACCTTC. Translating it yields CASRRTGGISNYGYTF.

With respect to this clonotype: Since a much larger clone is just one base distant, this may be a read error. CDR3 nucleotides: TGTGCCAGCAGTTCGCATCAGGCGCCCGAATCACCCCTCCACTTT. Translated: CASSSHQAPESPLHF. The chain uses TRBV27 and TRBJ1-6; the D is unclear. The length of the CDR3 is 15 residues. Germline CDR1 reads MNHEY; CDR2 reads SMNVEV (reference sequence). Trimming pared 4 bases from V and 10 bases from J, leaving 17 bases between.

This clonotype was seen ten or more times. The J gene is TRBJ2-7, the V gene TRBV28; a weak D match, TRBD2 (5 bases). CDR3 length equals 17 residues. Deletions cut 4 bases from V and 5 bases from J, with 24 bases between. Germline CDR1 MDHEN, CDR2 SYDVKM. For the CDR3, the DNA is TGTGCCAGCAGTTACCCACGACTGATACGGCGGGTGGACGAGCAGTACTTC. This translates into CASSYPRLIRRVDEQYF.

This clonotype was recorded many times. The chain has TRBV6-1 and TRBJ2-1; D possibly corresponds to TRBD2 (5 bases). Between the trimmed V and J ends, which lost 3 bases and 4 bases, there was a span of 16 bases. From germline, CDR1 is MNHNS and CDR2 SASEGT. The CDR3 has 16 residues. The CDR3: CASSDGWRAAYNEQFF. The CDR3 region has the DNA TGTGCCAGCAGTGACGGTTGGCGGGCCGCTTACAATGAGCAGTTCTTC.

The chain couples TRBV7-2 to TRBJ2-5; 7 bases align to TRBD2. The germline CDR1 and CDR2 sequences are SGHTA and FQGNSA. V dropped 8 bases and J dropped 9; count of bases not matched to a gene: 24. The CDR3 contains 17 residues. The CDR3 loop reads CASRAGPVGSLGGAQYF. The CDR3 nucleotides are TGTGCCAGCCGAGCGGGCCCCGTCGGGTCCTTGGGGGGGGCCCAGTACTTC. Full variable domain (missing parts from reference TRBV7-2 and TRBJ2-5): GAGVSQSPSNKVTEKGKDVELRCDPISGHTALYWYRQSLGQGLEFLIYFQGNSAPDKSGLPSDRFSAERTGGSVSTLTIQRTQQEDSAVYLCASRAGPVGSLGGAQYFGPGTRLLVL.

The rearrangement links TRBV3-1 to TRBJ2-4; TRBD1 agrees at 8 bases. There are 15 residues in the CDR3. The V gene's germline CDR1 is LGHDT and CDR2 YNNKEL (reference sequence). Trimming removed 3 bases from V and 11 bases from J; junction bases left unmatched: 12. CDR3 amino acids: CASSQAGQGKNVQYF. The CDR3 DNA reads as TGTGCCAGCAGCCAGGCAGGACAGGGAAAGAACGTTCAGTACTTC.

This clonotype was counted between two and nine times. One end of the junction does not line up with germline, which may come from a read error. The chain uses TRBV11-2 and TRBJ1-2, with a weak D call TRBD1 (5 bases). Germline lookup yields CDR1 SGHAT and CDR2 FQNNGV. There are 15 residues in the CDR3. CDR3 residues: CDSSLSSGRWDGYTF. CDR3 sequence (DNA): TGTGACAGCAGCTTATCGTCAGGGCGGTGGGATGGCTACACCTTC.

This chain connects TRBV2 to TRBJ1-2; D perhaps matches TRBD1 (5 bases). V was shortened by 5 bases and J by 7 bases, with 11 bases between the two germline ends. The CDR3 has 12 residues. CDR1 is SNHLY and CDR2 is FYNNEI in the germline V gene. CDR3 bases: TGTGCCAGCAGTTGGGGGGACTCTGGCTACACCTTC. Amino acids: CASSWGDSGYTF.

This chain joins TRBV6-1 and TRBJ2-2; 10 bases match TRBD2. Germline CDR1 reads MNHNS; CDR2 reads SASEGT. The J segment lost 6 bases and the V segment lost 9 bases, leaving 4 bases of the junction unmatched. The CDR3 extends over 13 amino acids. The CDR3 DNA reads as TGTGCCAGTACTAGCGGGGCCGCCGGGGAGCTGTTTTTT. It encodes CASTSGAAGELFF.

This clonotype has only one observation. V and J are TRBV12-3 or TRBV12-4 and TRBJ2-7, with 15 bases aligning to TRBD2. The trim removed 6 bases at V and 1 base at J, leaving 7 bases unmatched. The CDR3 length is 17 residues. The CDR3 DNA is TGTGCCAGCAGCTCCGGGACTAGCGGGGGGACTTCCTACGAGCAGTACTTC. It codes for CASSSGTSGGTSYEQYF.

This clonotype was counted only a few times. The chain has TRBV18 and TRBJ2-6; D gene ambiguous. The CDR3 sequence is 15 residues long. CDR1 and CDR2 from the germline V gene are KGHSH and LQKENI. V lost 3 bases and J lost 2, with 8 bases in between. CDR3 in amino acids: CASSPVGTGANVLTF. The CDR3 bases are TGTGCCAGCTCACCCGTTGGGACTGGGGCCAACGTCCTGACTTTC. The full variable domain, its missing parts supplied by reference TRBV18 and TRBJ2-6, is NAGVMQNPRHLVRRRGQEARLRCSPMKGHSHVYWYRQLPEEGLKFMVYLQKENIIDESGMPKERFSAEFPKEGPSILRIQQVVRGDSAAYFCASSPVGTGANVLTFGAGSRLTVL.

The chain is built from TRBV7-9 and TRBJ2-1; D not resolved. Germline assignment: CDR1 SEHNR and CDR2 FQNEAQ (reference sequence). Trimming pared 6 bases from V and 11 bases from J, leaving 14 bases between. The CDR3 contains 12 residues. This CDR3 is CASSPNFLQQFF. The DNA of the CDR3 is TGTGCCAGCAGTCCAAATTTCCTCCAGCAGTTCTTC.

The chain uses TRBV28 and TRBJ1-5; TRBD1 agrees at 7 bases. There are 14 residues in the CDR3. The J segment lost 0 bases and the V segment lost 4 bases, leaving 0 bases of the junction unmatched. Germline CDR1 and CDR2: MDHEN and SYDVKM. The CDR3 nucleotides are TGTGCCAGCAGTTGGGACAGTAGCAATCAGCCCCAGCATTTT. Translated: CASSWDSSNQPQHF.